A single sample is the source of the 27 T cell receptor beta chains below, sequenced in a study of blood T cell repertoires in COVID-19. Method: immunoSEQ multiplex PCR; TCRdb's copy keeps in-frame clones and lacks some. The top ten hold approximately 9% of the sample, which has roughly 200,000 clones, around 83% seen once. Sequences were obtained from peripheral blood. Receptor source: a man in his forties with active or convalescent COVID-19.

V gene TRBV24-1 combines with J gene TRBJ2-1, with D tentatively TRBD1 (6 bases). The CDR3 consists of 17 residues. Germline lookup yields CDR1 KGHDR and CDR2 SFDVKD. The V end was cut by 0 bases, the J end by 2 bases, with 13 bases between. CDR3 bases: TGTGCCACCAGTGATTTGCGGTCCAGGGGAACCTACAATGAGCAGTTCTTC. Amino acids: CATSDLRSRGTYNEQFF.

This clone showed up just once. The chain links TRBV4-3 to TRBJ2-7, with 7 bases identical to TRBD1. V lost 0 bases and J lost 1; bases outside the gene matches: 3. This CDR3 region has 15 residues. From germline, CDR1 is LGHNA and CDR2 YSLEER. In DNA form, the CDR3 reads TGCGCCAGCAGCCAAGACCCGGGACAGTCCTACGAGCAGTACTTC. It translates to CASSQDPGQSYEQYF.

The V call is TRBV5-1, the J call TRBJ1-2, with D possibly matching TRBD1 (5 bases). Germline-derived CDR1 and CDR2 are SGHRS and YFSETQ. Trimming cost V 0 bases and J 2 bases, with 8 bases left between them. This CDR3 contains 14 residues. CDR3 in DNA: TGCGCCAGCAGCTTGGGACAGCCCAACTATGGCTACACCTTC. Translated, it gives CASSLGQPNYGYTF.

The chain combines TRBV3-1 (or the pseudogene TRBV3-2) with TRBJ1-1, with 9 bases that match TRBD1. Germline V gene data show CDR1 as LGHDT and CDR2 as YNNKEL (reference sequence). CDR3 size: 16 residues. J was trimmed by 0 bases and V by 6 bases; bases with no gene match: 8. The DNA for the CDR3 is TGTGCCAGCAGACCGGGACAGGGACTCCTGAACACTGAAGCTTTCTTT. This gives the protein CASRPGQGLLNTEAFF.

The genes are TRBV5-1 and TRBJ1-1; unclear D gene. Germline V gene data show CDR1 as SGHRS and CDR2 as YFSETQ. V was shortened by 4 bases and J by 1 base, with 11 bases between the two germline ends. This CDR3 spans 14 amino acids. CDR3 sequence: CASSAGRGNTEAFF. Written as DNA, the CDR3 is TGCGCCAGCAGCGCTGGACGGGGGAACACTGAAGCTTTCTTT. The complete variable domain, with remaining parts taken from reference TRBV5-1 and TRBJ1-1, reads KAGVTQTPRYLIKTRGQQVTLSCSPISGHRSVSWYQQTPGQGLQFLFEYFSETQRNKGNFPGRFSGRQFSNSRSEMNVSTLELGDSALYLCASSAGRGNTEAFFGQGTRLTVV.

The chain links TRBV18 to TRBJ1-1, with D unclear. Germline-derived CDR1 and CDR2 are KGHSH and LQKENI. V was clipped by 4 bases and J by 0 bases, with 9 bases between them. The CDR3 loop spans 14 amino acids. DNA for the CDR3: TGTGCCAGCTCACTAGAAGCCGTGAACACTGAAGCTTTCTTT. Protein product: CASSLEAVNTEAFF.

The chain is built from TRBV2 and TRBJ2-1; 8 bases line up with TRBD2. CDR1 and CDR2 from the germline V gene are SNHLY and FYNNEI. The CDR3 covers 15 residues. J gave up 2 bases and V 7 bases, and 7 bases lay outside the gene matches. The CDR3 DNA is TGTGCCAGCAAGGCTACTAGCGGTCCCTACAATGAGCAGTTCTTC. It codes for CASKATSGPYNEQFF.

The chain combines TRBV7-2 with TRBJ1-1; 9 nucleotides line up with TRBD1. CDR1 is SGHTA and CDR2 is FQGNSA in the germline V gene. The CDR3 spans 17 residues. V lost 0 bases to trimming and J lost 6 bases; unmatched junction nucleotides: 11. Here the CDR3 DNA reads TGTGCCAGCAGCTTAGCAGGGACAGGGAAGTTGGTTTCTGAAGCTTTCTTT. It encodes CASSLAGTGKLVSEAFF. Filled out from reference TRBV7-2 and TRBJ1-1, the complete variable domain reads GAGVSQSPSNKVTEKGKDVELRCDPISGHTALYWYRQSLGQGLEFLIYFQGNSAPDKSGLPSDRFSAERTGGSVSTLTIQRTQQEDSAVYLCASSLAGTGKLVSEAFFGQGTRLTVV.

The J gene is TRBJ2-5, the V gene TRBV5-4, with TRBD2 matching 11 bases. CDR1 SGHNT and CDR2 YYREEE come from the germline V gene (reference sequence). V gave up 3 bases and J gave up 4 bases; unmatched junction bases: 5. The CDR3 is 15 residues long. The CDR3 DNA follows: TGTGCCAGCAGCTCCGGGACTAGCGGAACAGAGACCCAGTACTTC. Residues: CASSSGTSGTETQYF.

This chain uses TRBV29-1 with TRBJ2-5; 10 bases are shared with TRBD2. V was clipped by 4 bases and J by 0 bases; unmatched bases: 11. Germline lookup yields CDR1 SQVTM and CDR2 ANQGSEA. The CDR3 runs to 17 residues. The DNA of the CDR3 is TGCAGCGTTGTGTCTGGGACTAGCGCGATCTACCAAGAGACCCAGTACTTC. This gives the protein CSVVSGTSAIYQETQYF.

J is TRBJ1-3 and V is TRBV7-2, with TRBD1 as a possible D gene (6 bases). Germline V gene sequence: CDR1 SGHTA, CDR2 FQGNSA. This CDR3 has 16 residues. V lost 1 base, J lost 3 bases, and 13 bases lay in between. CDR3 nucleotides: TGTGCCAGCAGCTTAGTGGGGGGGCTGGGTGGAAACACCATATATTTT. Residues: CASSLVGGLGGNTIYF.

The chain recombines TRBV27 with TRBJ2-7; TRBD1 agrees at 8 bases. With 8 bases clipped from V and 0 bases from J, the junction kept 15 bases outside the gene matches. CDR3 length equals 17 residues. Germline CDR1 is MNHEY and CDR2 is SMNVEV (reference sequence). CDR3 protein: CASASIGGTGSSYEQYF. The CDR3 nucleotides are TGTGCCAGCGCCTCGATAGGCGGGACAGGAAGCTCCTACGAGCAGTACTTC.

This chain joins TRBV6-2 or TRBV6-3 and TRBJ2-2; 9 nucleotides match TRBD2. This CDR3 spans 15 amino acids. Germline values: CDR1 MNHEY, CDR2 SVGEGT. V trimming: 6 bases; J trimming: 4 bases; junction bases outside the gene matches: 6. CDR3 region: CASSYQLAGTGELFF. CDR3 bases: TGTGCCAGCAGCTATCAACTAGCGGGCACCGGGGAGCTGTTTTTT.

The CDR3 nucleotides are TGCGCCAGCAGCTTGGTGGCCCAGGGAGGCATGAACACTGAAGCTTTCTTT. As protein: CASSLVAQGGMNTEAFF. The chain uses TRBV5-1 and TRBJ1-1; D possibly corresponds to TRBD1 (5 bases). The V end was cut by 0 bases, the J end by 0 bases, with 15 bases between. Germline V CDR1 and CDR2: SGHRS, YFSETQ. The length of the CDR3 is 17 residues.

The rearrangement links TRBV7-2 to TRBJ1-4; D is unresolved. The CDR3 loop spans 14 amino acids. Germline CDR1 reads SGHTA; CDR2 reads FQGNSA. With 3 bases removed from V and 4 bases from J, the gap between germline ends came to 9 bases. CDR3: CASSLGRNNEKLFF. CDR3 nucleotide sequence: TGTGCCAGCAGCTTGGGCCGGAATAATGAAAAACTGTTTTTT.

This sequence joins TRBV5-6 and TRBJ2-7; D is possibly TRBD2 (6 bases). V shed 0 bases and J shed 2 bases, with 24 bases lying between them. The CDR3 totals 19 residues. Germline CDR1 is SGHDT and CDR2 is YYEEEE. The CDR3 spells CASSLGASPSVRGTYEQYF. The CDR3 DNA is TGTGCCAGCAGCTTGGGGGCCTCTCCTAGCGTAAGGGGAACCTACGAGCAGTACTTC.

This clone came up once. The chain joins TRBV25-1 to TRBJ1-6, with D perhaps TRBD1 (5 bases). Germline V CDR1 and CDR2: MGHDK, SYGVNS. CDR3 length: 13 amino acids. V was shortened by 8 bases and J by 7 bases, with 12 bases between the two germline ends. CDR3 in DNA: TGTGCCAGCGGGGGAGGAAGGAATTCACCCCTCCACTTT. This translates into CASGGGRNSPLHF. The full variable domain, completed using reference TRBV25-1 and TRBJ1-6, is EADIYQTPRYLVIGTGKKITLECSQTMGHDKMYWYQQDPGMELHLIHYSYGVNSTEKGDLSSESTVSRIRTEHFPLTLESARPSHTSQYLCASGGGRNSPLHFGNGTRLTVT.

The rearrangement links TRBV7-8 to TRBJ1-6; no definite D call. Germline V gives CDR1 SGHVS, CDR2 FQNEAQ. V gave up 8 bases and J gave up 1 base, with 15 bases separating them. This CDR3 contains 16 residues. The CDR3 spells CASGEKGWSYNSPLHF. CDR3 bases: TGTGCCAGCGGGGAGAAGGGATGGTCCTATAATTCACCCCTCCACTTT.

Concerning this clone itself: The identical CDR3 is also encoded by other nucleotide sequences in the sample. V is TRBV24-1 and J is TRBJ1-5; no clear D gene. CDR1 KGHDR and CDR2 SFDVKD come from the germline V gene. Trimming took 5 bases from V and 1 from J, leaving 11 bases between them. The length of the CDR3 is 15 residues. The CDR3 spells CATSGGSGSNQPQHF. CDR3 sequence (DNA): TGTGCCACCAGTGGCGGGAGCGGCAGCAATCAGCCCCAGCATTTT.

The chain carries TRBV4-2 and TRBJ2-7; the match to TRBD2 covers 12 bases. CDR3 length: 19 amino acids. Losses at the gene ends were 1 base for V and 1 base for J; bases not matched to a gene: 11. Germline CDR1 LGHNA, CDR2 YNFKEQ. The CDR3 DNA is TGTGCCAGCAGCCAAGGAATGGCTAGCGGGAGGGCCCGGTCCTACGAGCAGTACTTC. Amino acids: CASSQGMASGRARSYEQYF.

V gene TRBV3-1 (or the pseudogene TRBV3-2) combines with J gene TRBJ2-7; TRBD2 aligns across 14 bases. Germline CDR1 reads LGHDT; CDR2 reads YNNKEL (reference sequence). The CDR3 is made up of 20 amino acids. V lost 4 bases and J lost 2; bases outside the gene matches: 16. DNA of the CDR3: TGTGCCAGCAGCCCCTCGGCCGGGACTAGCGGGGGCCTGCACACCTACGAGCAGTACTTC. This sequence encodes CASSPSAGTSGGLHTYEQYF.

This chain uses TRBV18 with TRBJ2-3, with D hard to call. There are 14 residues in the CDR3. Germline V gene data show CDR1 as KGHSH and CDR2 as LQKENI. Trimming stripped 0 bases from V and 4 bases from J, with 8 bases between. This CDR3 is CASSPPASADTQYF. CDR3 nucleotides: TGTGCCAGCTCACCACCGGCAAGCGCAGATACGCAGTATTTT.

The rearrangement joins TRBV6-6 to TRBJ1-2; 11 bases line up with TRBD1. The CDR3 has 15 amino acids. V was pared by 5 bases and J by 8 bases, with 10 bases of the junction left unmatched. The germline V gene has CDR1 MNHNY and CDR2 SVGAGI (reference sequence). This CDR3 is CASSVGTGGLKGYTF. CDR3 DNA: TGTGCCAGCAGTGTAGGGACAGGGGGATTGAAAGGCTACACCTTC.

The V and J genes are TRBV27 and TRBJ1-6; 8 bases are shared with TRBD1. This CDR3 comprises 16 residues. Germline V gives CDR1 MNHEY, CDR2 SMNVEV (reference sequence). J lost 6 bases, V lost 2 bases, and 6 bases had no gene match. CDR3 region: CASSLGPGTGNSPLHF. CDR3 nucleotide sequence: TGTGCCAGCAGTTTAGGACCGGGGACAGGTAATTCACCCCTCCACTTT.

This clone was seen only a few times. The rearrangement joins TRBV3-1 (or the pseudogene TRBV3-2) to TRBJ2-6; D unresolved. Germline CDR1 reads LGHDT; CDR2 reads YNNKEL (reference sequence). CDR3 length: 14 residues. Deletions cut 5 bases from V and 0 bases from J, with 5 bases between. The CDR3 is CASSTYSGANVLTF. In DNA, the CDR3 is TGTGCCAGCAGCACTTACTCTGGGGCCAACGTCCTGACTTTC.

The sample holds a few counts of this clone. CDR3 coding DNA: TGTGCCTGGAGTACCTCGGGCTATGGCTACACCTTC. Translating it yields CAWSTSGYGYTF. The chain uses TRBV30 and TRBJ1-2, with D unresolved. Germline-derived CDR1 and CDR2 are GTSNPN and SVGIG (reference sequence). The length of the CDR3 is 12 residues. V lost 2 bases, J lost 4 bases, and 8 bases lay in between.

This rearrangement joins TRBV5-6 to TRBJ2-7, with D tentatively TRBD1 (5 bases). The V end lost 6 bases, the J end lost 3 bases, and 13 bases lay between the germline ends. In germline, CDR1 is SGHDT, CDR2 YYEEEE. This CDR3 is 13 amino acids long. CDR3 sequence (DNA): TGTGCCAGCAACTCAATCGACAGCTACGAGCAGTACTTC. Protein product: CASNSIDSYEQYF.